The 12 T cell receptor beta chains reported below all come from one sample, sequenced in a study of response to subunit inactivated influenza vaccine. MiXCR, run by TCRdb on the RT-PCR reads, gives a single entry per CDR3 protein. The table lists 560,000 or so distinct CDR3 sequences, about 7.6% of them singletons. The source material was PBMCs from blood, sampled around 25 months after vaccination. All receptors come from a man between 50 and 70 years old who received an inactivated influenza vaccine.

This clonotype has ten or more counts. The CDR3 sequence is CATSRDLDRGNYGYTF. For the CDR3, the DNA is TGTGCCACCAGCAGAGATTTAGACAGGGGGAACTATGGCTACACCTTC. The gene calls are TRBV15 and TRBJ1-2, with TRBD1 identical over 9 bases. This CDR3 is built from 16 residues. The junction had 4 bases not matched to a gene; V was cut back by 0 bases and J by 2 bases. Germline loops: CDR1 LNHNV, CDR2 YYDKDF (reference sequence).

This clonotype was seen more than once but under ten times. V gene TRBV20-1 combines with J gene TRBJ2-1, with D tentatively TRBD1 or TRBD2 (5 bases each). The CDR3 totals 16 residues. Germline V lookup: CDR1 DFQATT, CDR2 SNEGSKA (reference sequence). The germline V and J ends were trimmed by 0 bases and 0 bases, with 12 bases remaining between them. The CDR3 DNA reads as TGCAGTGCTAGAGATGAGGGACCGAGCTCCTACAATGAGCAGTTCTTC. Translation gives CSARDEGPSSYNEQFF.

The CDR3 sequence is CASSKGGGSYEQYF. DNA for the CDR3: TGCGCCAGCAGCAAAGGAGGGGGCTCCTACGAGCAGTACTTC. This chain joins TRBV5-1 and TRBJ2-7; possibly TRBD1 or TRBD2 for D (6 bases each). The CDR3 extends over 14 amino acids. V lost 4 bases and J lost 0, with 11 bases in between. Per germline, CDR1 SGHRS and CDR2 YFSETQ.

This chain connects TRBV29-1 to TRBJ2-1; 10 nucleotides align to TRBD2. Germline V gene lookup returns CDR1 SQVTM and CDR2 ANQGSEA. The CDR3 covers 15 residues. V shed 5 bases, J shed 0 bases, and the junction held 4 bases outside the gene matches. DNA of the CDR3: TGCAGCGTTACTAGCGGGGCGAGCTCCTACAATGAGCAGTTCTTC. Amino acid sequence: CSVTSGASSYNEQFF.

The chain recombines TRBV5-5 with TRBJ2-7; unclear D gene. The CDR3 length is 13 residues. Germline-derived CDR1 and CDR2 are SGHKS and YYEKEE (reference sequence). Trimming left V 5 bases short and J 5 bases short, with 14 bases between. The CDR3 loop is CASSQQTQDEQYF. CDR3 DNA sequence: TGTGCCAGCAGTCAACAGACCCAGGACGAGCAGTACTTC.

The V gene is TRBV12-3 or TRBV12-4, the J gene TRBJ2-5, with D possibly being TRBD2 (7 bases). V shed 6 bases and J shed 4 bases, with 18 bases lying between them. This CDR3 comprises 15 residues. CDR3 nucleotides: TGTGCCAGCAGCACTAGGGGGGGTGAGCGAGAGACCCAGTACTTC. Translating it yields CASSTRGGERETQYF.

This clonotype was recorded many times. This rearrangement joins TRBV24-1 to TRBJ2-1; TRBD1 matches 8 bases. The CDR3 sequence is 16 residues long. V shed 1 base, J shed 5 bases, and the junction held 6 bases outside the gene matches. Per the germline V gene, CDR1 is KGHDR and CDR2 is SFDVKD. The CDR3 spells CATSDFKDRADNEQFF. The CDR3 region has the DNA TGTGCCACCAGTGATTTTAAGGACAGGGCCGACAATGAGCAGTTCTTC.

V and J are TRBV7-2 and TRBJ1-1; D uncertain. The germline V and J ends were trimmed by 2 bases and 7 bases, with 8 bases remaining between them. This CDR3 contains 12 residues. The germline V gene encodes CDR1 SGHTA and CDR2 FQGNSA. CDR3 in amino acids: CASSLHRDEAFF. For the CDR3, the DNA is TGTGCCAGCAGCTTACATCGGGATGAAGCTTTCTTT.

This clonotype has a count of ten or more. The chain couples TRBV5-1 to TRBJ2-3; possibly TRBD2 for D (6 bases). Deletions cut 1 base from V and 5 bases from J, with 14 bases between. Germline V gene data show CDR1 as SGHRS and CDR2 as YFSETQ. There are 15 residues in the CDR3. CDR3 coding DNA: TGCGCCAGCAGCTTGATGGGGACTCCTCAAGATACGCAGTATTTT. As protein: CASSLMGTPQDTQYF.

V usage is TRBV15 and J usage is TRBJ2-7; tentatively, D is TRBD2 (6 bases). Germline V CDR1 and CDR2: LNHNV, YYDKDF (reference sequence). The germline V and J ends were trimmed by 0 bases and 6 bases, with 15 bases remaining between them. CDR3 length equals 15 residues. CDR3 in DNA: TGTGCCACCAGCAGAGATACGGGAGCAGGCTTCGAGCAGTACTTC. This translates into CATSRDTGAGFEQYF.

In this sample, this clonotype turned up many times. V usage is TRBV10-3 and J usage is TRBJ2-1; 8 bases match TRBD1. This CDR3 is built from 13 residues. V was clipped by 6 bases and J by 10 bases; unmatched bases: 8. CDR1 is ENHRY and CDR2 is SYGVKD in the germline V gene. CDR3 in DNA: TGTGCCATCAGGAATCTACAGGGGGGCGAGCAGTTCTTC. It specifies CAIRNLQGGEQFF.

The table lists this clonotype with a few counts. V and J are TRBV5-1 and TRBJ1-2; no clear D gene. The CDR3 has 11 amino acids. Germline-derived CDR1 and CDR2 are SGHRS and YFSETQ. The V end lost 5 bases, the J end lost 8 bases, and 10 bases lay between the germline ends. DNA of the CDR3: TGCGCCAGCAGGGAGGACGCCGGCTACACCTTC. Encoded protein: CASREDAGYTF.